This TCR beta chain is from a study of blood T cell dynamics during melanoma immunotherapy. Study in general: First-line therapy was either pembrolizumab or nivolumab with ipilimumab for metastatic melanoma. Study-wide results and caveats: Unlike progressors, later disease-control patients had W3 repertoires gaining clonality or diversity. Clones driving repertoire changes may be melanoma-specific or general immune activation.

Time point noted: pre-treatment baseline. Data came from immunoSEQ multiplex PCR; TCRdb stores just in-frame clones and leaves some out. The sample includes about 14,000 clones, under 90% of them seen just once. A remark on this clone: Its antigen is undetermined.

Trimming stripped 3 bases from V and 5 bases from J, with 5 bases between. The CDR3 contains 11 residues. Germline CDR1 is SGHRS and CDR2 is YFSETQ. The TCR comes from a human donor with melanoma. Sequences were derived from blood, sampled from a patient treated with checkpoint blockade. The genes are TRBV5-1 and TRBJ1-1, with D hard to call. This CDR3 is CASSSETEAFF. The CDR3 DNA sequence: TGCGCCAGCAGCTCAGAAACTGAAGCTTTCTTT.